The next 8 T cell receptor beta chains were all read from a single sample in a study of shared clonotypes between healthy human individuals. Some clones are missing from TCRdb's copy, which holds only in-frame ones; the method was immunoSEQ multiplex PCR. Among around 2.5 million clones listed, approximately 93% were seen once. The sample taken for sequencing was naive CD4+ T cells from PBMCs. Subset denoted: CD45RA+ positively selected. The receptors shown here come from a man aged 18 to 30 in good health. Some clones in this sample may be carry-over from other donors' samples.

The chain links TRBV5-4 to TRBJ2-4, with TRBD1 matching 8 bases. Per the germline V gene, CDR1 is SGHNT and CDR2 is YYREEE (reference sequence). V was clipped by 3 bases and J by 8 bases; unmatched bases: 4. The CDR3 covers 13 residues. The CDR3 nucleotides read TGTGCCAGCAGCTCCGGACAGGGTGACATTCAGTACTTC. It yields the protein CASSSGQGDIQYF.

V gene TRBV5-4 combines with J gene TRBJ2-7; D remains unclear. Germline V gene sequence: CDR1 SGHNT, CDR2 YYREEE (reference sequence). The CDR3 length is 14 residues. Trimming pared 5 bases from V and 7 bases from J, leaving 19 bases between. As DNA, the CDR3 is TGTGCCAGCAGTTCCGTCTACGACAACGCGGAGCAGTACTTC. Its protein product is CASSSVYDNAEQYF.

This sequence joins TRBV2 and TRBJ2-7, with D hard to call. This CDR3 comprises 12 residues. From germline, CDR1 is SNHLY and CDR2 FYNNEI. Trimming took off 8 bases at V and 2 bases at J, with 10 bases between the two ends. CDR3 in DNA: TGTGCCAGCCGGTCCGATGCCTACGAGCAGTACTTC. Translated: CASRSDAYEQYF.

The rearrangement joins TRBV4-2 to TRBJ2-2, with 14 bases matching TRBD2. Losses at the gene ends were 1 base for V and 6 bases for J; bases not matched to a gene: 4. Germline CDR1 and CDR2: LGHNA and YNFKEQ. The CDR3 is 17 residues long. The CDR3 sequence is CASSQGLAGGPSGELFF. DNA for the CDR3: TGTGCCAGCAGCCAAGGACTAGCGGGAGGGCCATCCGGGGAGCTGTTTTTT.

The gene calls are TRBV7-9 and TRBJ1-2; D unresolved. Germline V lookup: CDR1 SEHNR, CDR2 FQNEAQ (reference sequence). Deletions cut 1 base from V and 7 bases from J, with 19 bases between. The CDR3 consists of 16 residues. The CDR3 spells CASSLGEPWGVRGYTF. CDR3 in DNA: TGTGCCAGCAGCTTAGGTGAACCCTGGGGAGTCCGTGGCTACACCTTC.

This chain joins TRBV23-1 and TRBJ1-5; D uncertain. TRBV23-1 is an ORF; its function is uncertain. V gave up 0 bases and J gave up 10 bases, with 22 bases separating them. The CDR3 consists of 17 residues. CDR3 in amino acids: CASSQSSIRGVNSPQHF. In DNA, the CDR3 is TGCGCCAGCAGTCAATCTTCAATTCGGGGAGTCAATAGTCCCCAGCATTTT.

As regards this clone: The sample contains more than one DNA sequence encoding this CDR3. The chain is built from TRBV5-1 and TRBJ2-1; 12 bases agree with TRBD2. This CDR3 region has 16 residues. J was trimmed by 3 bases and V by 3 bases; bases with no gene match: 4. Per germline, CDR1 SGHRS and CDR2 YFSETQ. The CDR3 region is CASSSGLAGLYNEQFF. DNA of the CDR3: TGCGCCAGCAGCTCCGGACTAGCGGGACTCTACAATGAGCAGTTCTTC. Filled out from reference TRBV5-1 and TRBJ2-1, the complete variable domain reads KAGVTQTPRYLIKTRGQQVTLSCSPISGHRSVSWYQQTPGQGLQFLFEYFSETQRNKGNFPGRFSGRQFSNSRSEMNVSTLELGDSALYLCASSSGLAGLYNEQFFGPGTRLTVL.

The chain's CDR3 is CAWTAALAGDQFF. CDR3 coding DNA: TGTGCCTGGACTGCGGCACTAGCGGGCGATCAGTTCTTC. The chain uses TRBV30 and TRBJ2-1, with 9 bases fitting TRBD2. CDR1 and CDR2 (germline): GTSNPN, SVGIG (reference sequence). With 4 bases clipped from V and 13 bases from J, the junction kept 11 bases outside the gene matches. The CDR3 length is 13 residues.